In its sample, the clone carrying this T cell receptor (beta chain) was seen a few times. The antigen is undetermined. This entry belongs to a study of human T cells and chemical hapten exposure. Looking at the study overall: In the sensitization step, 2% DPC was placed on about 2 cm by about 2 cm of upper inner arm skin.

Study findings and constraints: TCRs at high frequency, those above 1 in 1000, did not change with DPC sensitization.

The time point is: patch test 3, about 24 weeks after DPC sensitization. The sample's treatment: therapeutic diphenylcyclopropenone sensitization with weekly scalp DPC. Total RNA was extracted from unfractionated whole blood. TCRdb re-called the RACE reads through MiXCR, storing one row per CDR3 protein. The data contain more than 100,000 distinct CDR3 sequences, around 10% of them singletons. V was cut by 3 bases and J by 2 bases, with 4 bases left in between. The germline V gene has CDR1 LGHNA and CDR2 YNFKEQ. CDR3 size: 12 residues. The chain couples TRBV4-2 to TRBJ1-1; D remains unclear. The sequenced sample was whole blood, obtained in connection with sensitization to the hapten diphenylcyclopropenone (DPC). This receptor was taken from a woman between 50 and 59 years old with alopecia areata. Some clones in this sample may be carry-over from other donors' samples. The CDR3 DNA follows: TGTGCCAGCAGCCAGACTAACACTGAAGCTTTCTTT. Amino acid sequence: CASSQTNTEAFF.